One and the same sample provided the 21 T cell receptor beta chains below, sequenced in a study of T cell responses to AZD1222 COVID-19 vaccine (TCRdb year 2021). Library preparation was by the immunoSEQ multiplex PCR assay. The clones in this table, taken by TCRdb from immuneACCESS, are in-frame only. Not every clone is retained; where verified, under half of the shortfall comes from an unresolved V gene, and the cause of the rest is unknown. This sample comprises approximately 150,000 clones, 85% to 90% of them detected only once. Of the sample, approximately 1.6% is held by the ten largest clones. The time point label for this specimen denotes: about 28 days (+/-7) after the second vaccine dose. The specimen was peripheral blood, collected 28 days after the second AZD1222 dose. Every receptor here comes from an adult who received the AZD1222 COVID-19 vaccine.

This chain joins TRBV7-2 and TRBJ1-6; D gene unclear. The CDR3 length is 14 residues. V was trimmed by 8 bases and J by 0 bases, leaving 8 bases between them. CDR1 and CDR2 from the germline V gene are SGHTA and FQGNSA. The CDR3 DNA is TGTGCCAGCGAAAAGAGCTCCTATAATTCACCCCTCCACTTT. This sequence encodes CASEKSSYNSPLHF.

The CDR3 DNA follows: TGCGCCAGCAGTTTTTCCGGGACAGGGGCTGAAGCTTTCTTT. This sequence encodes CASSFSGTGAEAFF. This rearrangement joins TRBV10-1 to TRBJ1-1, with 10 bases fitting TRBD1. The germline gives CDR1 WNHNN, CDR2 SYGVQD (reference sequence). J lost 6 bases, V lost 5 bases, and 6 bases had no gene match. The CDR3 has 14 amino acids.

CDR3 region: CASSPREGAGAAYNEQFF. The CDR3 DNA reads as TGTGCCAGCAGTCCGAGAGAAGGAGCGGGAGCGGCCTACAATGAGCAGTTCTTC. The chain recombines TRBV6-6 with TRBJ2-1; 8 nucleotides line up with TRBD2. Germline V gene data show CDR1 as MNHNY and CDR2 as SVGAGI (reference sequence). The CDR3 runs to 18 residues. J gave up 2 bases and V 5 bases, and 14 bases lay outside the gene matches.

CDR3 residues: CASSSETGTASYNEQFF. The CDR3, as DNA: TGTGCCAGCAGCTCCGAGACAGGGACGGCTTCCTACAATGAGCAGTTCTTC. The chain combines TRBV7-8 with TRBJ2-1, with 7 bases matching TRBD1. Germline-derived CDR1 and CDR2 are SGHVS and FQNEAQ. This CDR3 contains 17 residues. Trimming took 4 bases from V and 1 from J; bases not matched to a gene: 10.

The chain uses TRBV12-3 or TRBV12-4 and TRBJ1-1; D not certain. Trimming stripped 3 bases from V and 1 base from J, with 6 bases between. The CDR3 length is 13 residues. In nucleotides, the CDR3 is TGTGCCAGCAGTTTGGAAACGAACACTGAAGCTTTCTTT. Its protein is CASSLETNTEAFF.

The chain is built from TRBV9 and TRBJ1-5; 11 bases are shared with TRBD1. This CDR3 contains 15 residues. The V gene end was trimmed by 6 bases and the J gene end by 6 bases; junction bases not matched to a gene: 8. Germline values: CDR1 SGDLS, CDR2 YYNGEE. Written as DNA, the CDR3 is TGTGCCAGCAATCCACCGGGACAGGGGGTTCAGCCCCAGCATTTT. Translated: CASNPPGQGVQPQHF.

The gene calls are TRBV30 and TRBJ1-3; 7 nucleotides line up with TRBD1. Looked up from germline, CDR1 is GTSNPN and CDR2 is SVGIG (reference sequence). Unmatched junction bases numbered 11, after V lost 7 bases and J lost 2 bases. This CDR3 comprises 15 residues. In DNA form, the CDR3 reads TGTGCCTACCAGGGGGGGGGTCTCCCTGGAAACACCATATATTTT. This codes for CAYQGGGLPGNTIYF.

CDR3 sequence reads: CACGGNYGYTF. In nucleotides, the CDR3 is TGTGCCTGCGGGGGGAACTATGGCTACACCTTC. The rearrangement uses TRBV30 and TRBJ1-2; maybe TRBD1 (5 bases). The germline V gene has CDR1 GTSNPN and CDR2 SVGIG (reference sequence). The CDR3 runs to 11 residues. Trimming removed 6 bases at V and 2 bases at J, with 7 bases between.

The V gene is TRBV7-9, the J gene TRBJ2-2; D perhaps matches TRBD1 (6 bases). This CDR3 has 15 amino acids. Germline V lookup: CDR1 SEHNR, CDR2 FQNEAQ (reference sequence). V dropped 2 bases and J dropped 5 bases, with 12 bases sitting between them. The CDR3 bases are TGTGCCAGCAGCTTAAACAGGGCCGGGACCGGGGAGCTGTTTTTT. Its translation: CASSLNRAGTGELFF.

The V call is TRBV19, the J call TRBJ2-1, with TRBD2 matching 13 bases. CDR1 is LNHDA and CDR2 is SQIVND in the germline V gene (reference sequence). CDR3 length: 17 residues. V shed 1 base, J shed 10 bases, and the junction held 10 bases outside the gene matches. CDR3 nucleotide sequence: TGTGCCAGTAGTATAGCCCGGACTAGCGGGGGACCAAGAGAGCAGTTCTTC. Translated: CASSIARTSGGPREQFF.

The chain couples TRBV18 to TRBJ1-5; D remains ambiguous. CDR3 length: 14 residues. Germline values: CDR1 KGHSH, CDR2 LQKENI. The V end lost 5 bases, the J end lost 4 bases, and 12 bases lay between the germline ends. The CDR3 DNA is TGTGCCAGCTCAATAGCAGAAATAAATCAGCCCCAGCATTTT. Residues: CASSIAEINQPQHF.

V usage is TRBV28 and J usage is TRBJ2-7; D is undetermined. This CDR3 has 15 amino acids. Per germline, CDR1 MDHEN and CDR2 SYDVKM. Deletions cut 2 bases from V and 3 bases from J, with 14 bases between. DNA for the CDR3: TGTGCCAGCAGTTTAAGCCCCCCGCAGAACTACGAGCAGTACTTC. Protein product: CASSLSPPQNYEQYF.

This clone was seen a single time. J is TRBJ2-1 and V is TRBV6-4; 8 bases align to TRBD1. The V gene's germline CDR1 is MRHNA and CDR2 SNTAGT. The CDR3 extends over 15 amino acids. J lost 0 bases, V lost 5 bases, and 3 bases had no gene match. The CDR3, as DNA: TGTGCCAGCAGTAGGACAGGGAACTCCTACAATGAGCAGTTCTTC. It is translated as CASSRTGNSYNEQFF.

CDR3 nucleotides: TGTGCCAGCAGCCCCCCCCCTAATGAAAAACTGTTTTTT. Protein product: CASSPPPNEKLFF. This chain connects TRBV7-9 to TRBJ1-4; D unresolved. Germline V CDR1 and CDR2: SEHNR, FQNEAQ (reference sequence). V lost 5 bases and J lost 3, with 7 bases in between. CDR3 length: 13 amino acids.

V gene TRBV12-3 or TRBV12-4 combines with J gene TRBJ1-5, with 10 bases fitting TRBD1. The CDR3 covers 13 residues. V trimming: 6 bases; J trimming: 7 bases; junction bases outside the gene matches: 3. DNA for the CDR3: TGTGCCAGCAGAGGACAGGGGGTACAGCCCCAGCATTTT. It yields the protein CASRGQGVQPQHF.

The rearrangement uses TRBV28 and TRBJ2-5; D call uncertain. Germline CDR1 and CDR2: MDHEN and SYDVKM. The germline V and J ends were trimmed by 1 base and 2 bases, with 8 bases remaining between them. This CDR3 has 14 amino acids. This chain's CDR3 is CASSLSMGQETQYF. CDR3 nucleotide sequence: TGTGCCAGCAGTTTATCTATGGGACAAGAGACCCAGTACTTC.

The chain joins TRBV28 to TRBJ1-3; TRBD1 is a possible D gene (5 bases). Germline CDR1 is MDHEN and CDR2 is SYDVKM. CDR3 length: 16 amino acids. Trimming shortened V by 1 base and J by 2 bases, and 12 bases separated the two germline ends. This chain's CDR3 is CASSLSQGPAGNTIYF. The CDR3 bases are TGTGCCAGCAGTTTATCCCAGGGACCGGCTGGAAACACCATATATTTT.

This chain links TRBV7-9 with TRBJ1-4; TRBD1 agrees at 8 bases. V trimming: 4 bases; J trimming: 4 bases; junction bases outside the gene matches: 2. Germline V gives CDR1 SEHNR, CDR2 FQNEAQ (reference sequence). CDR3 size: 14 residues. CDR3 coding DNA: TGTGCCAGCAGCTCGGACAGGGTTAATGAAAAACTGTTTTTT. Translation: CASSSDRVNEKLFF.

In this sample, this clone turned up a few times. The CDR3 DNA follows: TGTGCCATCAGTGCAGGGCCTAATCAGCCCCAGCATTTT. Residues: CAISAGPNQPQHF. The chain couples TRBV10-3 to TRBJ1-5; tentative D call: TRBD1 (5 bases). The CDR3 length is 13 residues. Germline V gene lookup returns CDR1 ENHRY and CDR2 SYGVKD. The V and J ends lost 4 bases and 4 bases respectively, with 8 bases between them.

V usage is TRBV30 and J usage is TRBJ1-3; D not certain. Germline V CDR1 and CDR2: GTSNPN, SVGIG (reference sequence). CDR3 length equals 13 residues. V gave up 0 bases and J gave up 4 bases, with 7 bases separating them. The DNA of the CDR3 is TGTGCCTGGAGTGTGTCTGAGGGAAACACCATATATTTT. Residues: CAWSVSEGNTIYF.

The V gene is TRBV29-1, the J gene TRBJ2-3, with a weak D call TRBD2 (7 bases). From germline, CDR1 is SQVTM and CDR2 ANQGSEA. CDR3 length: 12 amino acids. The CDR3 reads CSGRGGADTQYF. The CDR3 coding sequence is TGCAGTGGAAGAGGGGGGGCAGATACGCAGTATTTT.